These 5 T cell receptor beta chains originate from one sample sequenced in a study of blood T cell repertoires in COVID-19. The data were produced by immunoSEQ multiplex PCR, yet TCRdb's version contains in-frame clones alone and is incomplete. The sample records about 220,000 clones, roughly 89% being singletons. The sequenced sample consisted of PBMCs or T cells enriched from blood (not recorded which). The receptors here all came from a young man who had been exposed to COVID-19.

The chain couples TRBV28 to TRBJ1-2, with D unclear. Trimming stripped 7 bases from V and 3 bases from J, with 12 bases between. The CDR3 is made up of 13 amino acids. From germline, CDR1 is MDHEN and CDR2 SYDVKM. This CDR3 is CASMLAADYGYTF. For the CDR3, the DNA is TGTGCCAGCATGTTGGCAGCGGACTATGGCTACACCTTC.

The chain recombines TRBV29-1 with TRBJ2-1; possible D gene TRBD1, 5 bases. Germline V lookup: CDR1 SQVTM, CDR2 ANQGSEA. CDR3 length: 11 residues. Trimming cost V 6 bases and J 6 bases, with 9 bases left between them. CDR3 nucleotide sequence: TGCAGCGTCGGACAAACCAATGAGCAGTTCTTC. This sequence encodes CSVGQTNEQFF.

The chain employs TRBV5-6 and TRBJ1-3, with D maybe TRBD1 (5 bases). Germline values: CDR1 SGHDT, CDR2 YYEEEE. The CDR3 loop spans 16 amino acids. Between the trimmed V and J ends, which lost 0 bases and 3 bases, there was a span of 13 bases. The CDR3 DNA follows: TGTGCCAGCAGCTTGGGTTCAGGGTACCTTGGAAACACCATATATTTT. Its translation is CASSLGSGYLGNTIYF. Full variable domain (missing parts from reference TRBV5-6 and TRBJ1-3): DAGVTQSPTHLIKTRGQQVTLRCSPKSGHDTVSWYQQALGQGPQFIFQYYEEEERQRGNFPDRFSGHQFPNYSSELNVNALLLGDSALYLCASSLGSGYLGNTIYFGEGSWLTVV.

The rearrangement joins TRBV7-2 to TRBJ1-4; a weak D match, TRBD1 (5 bases). The CDR3 is 16 residues long. Germline V gives CDR1 SGHTA, CDR2 FQGNSA. Trimming pared 5 bases from V and 5 bases from J, leaving 18 bases between. The CDR3 region has the DNA TGTGCCAGCAGCCCCCAATGGGAGGGGAGAAATGAAAAACTGTTTTTT. Protein sequence: CASSPQWEGRNEKLFF.

The rearrangement links TRBV3-1 (or the pseudogene TRBV3-2) to TRBJ2-5; no definite D call. Germline loops: CDR1 LGHDT, CDR2 YNNKEL (reference sequence). The V gene lost 1 base and the J gene lost 4 bases, with 7 bases spanning the gap. This CDR3 contains 13 residues. In DNA form, the CDR3 reads TGTGCCAGCAGCCAAGCTGGAGCAGAGACCCAGTACTTC. Protein sequence: CASSQAGAETQYF.